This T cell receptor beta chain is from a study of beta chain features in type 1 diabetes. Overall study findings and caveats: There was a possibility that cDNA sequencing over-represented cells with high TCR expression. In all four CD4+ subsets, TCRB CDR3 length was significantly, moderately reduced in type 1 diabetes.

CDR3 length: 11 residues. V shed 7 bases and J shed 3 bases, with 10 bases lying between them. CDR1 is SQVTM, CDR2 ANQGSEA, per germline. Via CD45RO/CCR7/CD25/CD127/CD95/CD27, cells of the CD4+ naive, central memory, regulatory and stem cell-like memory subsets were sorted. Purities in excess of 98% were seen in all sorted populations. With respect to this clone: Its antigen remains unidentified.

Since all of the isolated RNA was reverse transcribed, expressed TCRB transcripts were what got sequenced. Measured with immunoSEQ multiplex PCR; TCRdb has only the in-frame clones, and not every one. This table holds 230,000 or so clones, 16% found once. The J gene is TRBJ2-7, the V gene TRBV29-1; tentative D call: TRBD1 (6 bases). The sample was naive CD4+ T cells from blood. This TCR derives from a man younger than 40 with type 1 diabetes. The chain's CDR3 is CSAGHIYEQYF. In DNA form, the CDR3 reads TGCAGCGCGGGACACATCTACGAGCAGTACTTC.